This T cell receptor beta chain appears in the sequencing data of a study of identical twins. All donors were healthy, and all were Caucasian. V lost 5 bases, J lost 8 bases, and 4 bases stayed unmatched. The length of the CDR3 is 15 residues. Germline V lookup: CDR1 SGHAT, CDR2 FQDESV (reference sequence). Template switching added a universal primer site, and cDNA bore unique molecular identifiers. TCRdb itself ran the 5' RACE reads through MiXCR, one entry per CDR3 protein. The table has 420,000 or so distinct CDR3 sequences, about 18% seen once. The chain links TRBV11-1 to TRBJ2-1; 15 bases match TRBD2. The TCR sequence derives from a man between 45 and 60 years old in good health. Sequenced input: naive T cells sorted from blood. CDR3 in DNA: TGTGCCAGCAGCCTCAGGACTAGCGGGAGGGATGAGCAGTTCTTC. This gives the protein CASSLRTSGRDEQFF.